Many counts were recorded for the clone carrying this T cell receptor beta chain. The data are from a study of breast tumors, draining lymph nodes, adjacent tissues. TCRdb ran MiXCR on the multiplex PCR reads and lists one entry per CDR3 protein. The sample carries 150,000 to 200,000 distinct CDR3 sequences, roughly 30% recorded once. Germline assignment: CDR1 LNHDA and CDR2 SQIVND (reference sequence). Trimming took 10 bases from V and 8 from J, leaving 12 bases between them. The length of the CDR3 is 11 residues. Axillary draining lymph nodes of breast cancer patients supplied the node samples. The TCR sequence derives from a female donor with breast cancer. Some clones in this sample may be carry-over from other donors' samples. The chain joins TRBV19 to TRBJ2-1; D call uncertain. The sequenced sample was axillary lymph node tissue. The CDR3 DNA sequence: TGTGCCATCATCTTCGACGATGAGCAGTTCTTC. This sequence encodes CAIIFDDEQFF.